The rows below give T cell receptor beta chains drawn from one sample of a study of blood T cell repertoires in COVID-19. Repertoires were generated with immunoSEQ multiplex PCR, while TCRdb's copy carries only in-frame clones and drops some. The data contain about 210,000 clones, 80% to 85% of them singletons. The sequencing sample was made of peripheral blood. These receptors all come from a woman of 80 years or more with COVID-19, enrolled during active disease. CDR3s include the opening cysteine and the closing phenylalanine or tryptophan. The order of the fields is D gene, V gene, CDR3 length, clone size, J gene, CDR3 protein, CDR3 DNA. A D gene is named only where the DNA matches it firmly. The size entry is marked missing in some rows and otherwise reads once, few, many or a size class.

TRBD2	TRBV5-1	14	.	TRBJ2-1	CASSEAGGQGEQFF	TGCGCCAGCTCTGAGGCGGGGGGGCAGGGTGAGCAGTTCTTC
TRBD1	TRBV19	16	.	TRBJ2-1	CASSPSGTGGGYEQFF	TGTGCCAGTAGCCCCTCCGGGACAGGGGGTGGGTATGAGCAGTTCTTC
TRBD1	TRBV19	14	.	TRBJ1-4	CASHPGQDNEKLFF	TGTGCCAGTCACCCGGGACAGGATAATGAAAAACTGTTTTTT
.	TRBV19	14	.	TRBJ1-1	CASTELGGNTEAFF	TGTGCCAGTACCGAATTGGGGGGTAACACTGAAGCTTTCTTT
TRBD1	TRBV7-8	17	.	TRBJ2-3	CASSLADRGLSTDTQYF	TGTGCCAGCAGCTTAGCGGACAGGGGGCTAAGTACAGATACGCAGTATTTT
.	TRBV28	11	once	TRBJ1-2	CASRSGWGYTF	TGTGCCAGCAGGTCAGGTTGGGGCTACACCTTC
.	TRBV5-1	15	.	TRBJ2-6	CASSLVASGANVLTF	TGCGCCAGCAGCTTGGTGGCCTCTGGGGCCAACGTCCTGACTTTC
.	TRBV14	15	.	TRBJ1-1	CASSPIGGLGTEAFF	TGTGCCAGCAGCCCGATAGGAGGGCTCGGCACTGAAGCTTTCTTT
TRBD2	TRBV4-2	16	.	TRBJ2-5	CASSQGTGEGQETQYF	TGTGCCAGCAGCCAAGGGACGGGGGAGGGTCAAGAGACCCAGTACTTC
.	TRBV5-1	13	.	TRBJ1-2	CASTDRENYGYTF	TGCGCCAGCACAGACAGAGAAAACTATGGCTACACCTTC
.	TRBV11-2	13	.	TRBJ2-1	CASRFEGANEQFF	TGTGCCAGCAGGTTCGAAGGGGCGAATGAGCAGTTCTTC
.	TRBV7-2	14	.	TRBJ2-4	CASSLDPVRNIQYF	TGTGCCAGCAGCTTAGATCCGGTTAGAAACATTCAGTACTTC
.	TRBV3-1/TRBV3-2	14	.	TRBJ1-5	CASSQDSNAQPQHF	TGTGCCAGCAGCCAGGACTCAAACGCGCAGCCCCAGCATTTT
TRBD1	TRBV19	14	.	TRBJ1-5	CASSPGQGDQPQHF	TGTGCCAGTAGTCCCGGACAGGGGGATCAGCCCCAGCATTTT
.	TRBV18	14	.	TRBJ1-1	CASSRRQMNTEAFF	TGTGCCAGCTCACGGAGACAGATGAACACTGAAGCTTTCTTT
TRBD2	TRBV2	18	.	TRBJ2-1	CASSDDPGTSGSYNEQFF	TGTGCCAGCAGTGATGACCCAGGGACTAGCGGATCCTACAATGAGCAGTTCTTC
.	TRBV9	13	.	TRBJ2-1	CASSAALVNEQFF	TGTGCCAGCAGCGCCGCCCTAGTCAATGAGCAGTTCTTC
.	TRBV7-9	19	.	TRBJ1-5	CASSLGQEASWEGNQPQHF	TGTGCCAGCAGCTTAGGTCAAGAGGCCAGCTGGGAGGGCAATCAGCCCCAGCATTTT
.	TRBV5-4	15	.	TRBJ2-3	CASSLGGIQGDTQYF	TGTGCCAGCAGCTTAGGAGGGATCCAGGGAGATACGCAGTATTTT
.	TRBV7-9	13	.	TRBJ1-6	CATFGTPSSPLHF	TGTGCCACGTTCGGGACACCTAGTTCACCCCTCCACTTT
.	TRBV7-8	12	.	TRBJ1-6	CASSSPTVPLHF	TGTGCCAGCAGTTCCCCTACAGTACCCCTCCACTTT
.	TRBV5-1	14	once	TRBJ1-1	CASSLGASYTEAFF	TGCGCCAGCAGCTTAGGAGCGTCGTACACTGAAGCTTTCTTT
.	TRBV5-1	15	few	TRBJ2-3	CASSLGGQSTDTQYF	TGCGCCAGCAGCTTGGGGGGGCAAAGCACAGATACGCAGTATTTT
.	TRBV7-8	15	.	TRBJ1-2	CASSLAEDGSYGYTF	TGTGCCAGCAGCTTAGCGGAGGACGGGTCCTATGGCTACACCTTC
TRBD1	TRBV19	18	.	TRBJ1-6	CASSINSGQGAENSPLHF	TGTGCCAGTAGTATAAATTCGGGACAGGGGGCAGAAAATTCACCCCTCCACTTT
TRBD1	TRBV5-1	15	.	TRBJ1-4	CASSLEGAGNEKLFF	TGCGCCAGCAGCCTGGAGGGGGCTGGGAATGAAAAACTGTTTTTT
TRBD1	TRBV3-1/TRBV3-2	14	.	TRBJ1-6	CASSQERGRLSLHF	TGTGCCAGCAGCCAGGAAAGGGGGCGGTTATCCCTCCACTTT
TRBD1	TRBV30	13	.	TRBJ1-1	CAWMNRGGTEAFF	TGTGCCTGGATGAACAGGGGGGGCACTGAAGCTTTCTTT
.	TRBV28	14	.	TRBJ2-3	CASSLPRGALTQYF	TGTGCCAGCAGTTTACCCCGTGGGGCCCTTACGCAGTATTTT
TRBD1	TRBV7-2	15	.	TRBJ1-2	CASSWTGAFYYGYTF	TGTGCCAGCAGCTGGACAGGGGCCTTTTACTATGGCTACACCTTC
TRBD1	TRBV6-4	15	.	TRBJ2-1	CASSDPRQGRNEQFF	TGTGCCAGCAGTGACCCAAGACAGGGGAGGAATGAGCAGTTCTTC
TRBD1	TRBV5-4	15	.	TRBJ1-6	CASSLAGTANSPLHF	TGTGCCAGCAGCTTGGCCGGGACAGCTAATTCACCCCTCCACTTT
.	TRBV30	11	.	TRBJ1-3	CASAQGNTIYF	TGTGCCTCCGCACAGGGAAACACCATATATTTT
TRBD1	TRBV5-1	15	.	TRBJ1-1	CASSGQGQGATEAFF	TGCGCCAGCAGCGGACAGGGACAGGGGGCAACTGAAGCTTTCTTT
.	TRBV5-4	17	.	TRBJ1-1	CASSLFSGAVRNTEAFF	TGTGCCAGCAGCTTGTTTTCAGGGGCCGTTCGGAACACTGAAGCTTTCTTT